The 27 T cell receptor beta chains reported below all come from one sample, sequenced in a study of blood T cell repertoires in COVID-19 (dated by TCRdb to about 2020). Libraries were prepared through the immunoSEQ multiplex PCR assay. Drawn from immuneACCESS, this table holds only the in-frame rearrangements with V and J called that TCRdb kept. Clones are partly lost; checked studies trace under half to an unresolved V gene and leave the rest unexplained. In this sample the table shows about 310,000 clones, around 87% of which occur a single time. The leading ten clones occupy 1% of the sample. Sequenced sample: peripheral blood. The receptors here all came from a middle-aged man with active or convalescent COVID-19.

The chain has TRBV19 and TRBJ1-2, with TRBD1 identical over 9 bases. The germline V gene has CDR1 LNHDA and CDR2 SQIVND (reference sequence). V dropped 8 bases and J dropped 7; count of bases not matched to a gene: 5. The CDR3 sequence is 12 residues long. The CDR3 DNA follows: TGTGCCAGTGGGACAGGGCGGGGTGGCTACACCTTC. This codes for CASGTGRGGYTF.

This chain joins TRBV5-1 and TRBJ1-4; D might be TRBD1 (5 bases). The CDR3 runs 18 residues. Trimming removed 0 bases at V and 2 bases at J, with 17 bases between. Germline CDR1 reads SGHRS; CDR2 reads YFSETQ. The CDR3 DNA reads TGCGCCAGCAGCTTGGGGCGCGAGGGGAGGTCGACTAATGAAAAACTGTTTTTT. It translates to CASSLGREGRSTNEKLFF.

The genes are TRBV2 and TRBJ1-1; 7 bases are shared with TRBD1. The V gene's germline CDR1 is SNHLY and CDR2 FYNNEI. The CDR3 extends over 14 amino acids. V was pared by 7 bases and J by 0 bases, with 5 bases of the junction left unmatched. For the CDR3, the DNA is TGTGCCAGCACCCAGGACAGGATGAACACTGAAGCTTTCTTT. Amino acids: CASTQDRMNTEAFF.

The CDR3 DNA is TGTGCCAGCAGTTTATCAGCCGGGATCACCGGGGAGCTGTTTTTT. The encoded protein is CASSLSAGITGELFF. V gene TRBV28 combines with J gene TRBJ2-2, with TRBD2 as a possible D gene (5 bases). From germline, CDR1 is MDHEN and CDR2 SYDVKM. V was cut by 1 base and J by 4 bases, with 10 bases left in between. There are 15 residues in the CDR3.

This clone was observed a single time. V and J are TRBV18 and TRBJ2-6; D may be TRBD1 (6 bases). CDR1 is KGHSH, CDR2 LQKENI, per germline. CDR3 length equals 17 residues. Trimming took 3 bases from V and 4 from J, leaving 16 bases between them. CDR3 DNA: TGTGCCAGCTCACCTCAGGCCCAGGGGTCGGGGGCCAACGTCCTGACTTTC. Amino acid sequence: CASSPQAQGSGANVLTF.

The CDR3 DNA follows: TGTGCCAGCAGTGAGTTGGAGGGGAGGCAAGAGACCCAGTACTTC. Protein: CASSELEGRQETQYF. The chain is built from TRBV2 and TRBJ2-5, with a weak D call TRBD2 (6 bases). There are 15 residues in the CDR3. Germline CDR1 SNHLY, CDR2 FYNNEI. The V end was cut by 3 bases, the J end by 2 bases, with 13 bases between.

The chain joins TRBV5-1 to TRBJ2-3; maybe TRBD1 (5 bases). The CDR3 is 14 residues long. Germline V gives CDR1 SGHRS, CDR2 YFSETQ. The V end was cut by 0 bases, the J end by 4 bases, with 9 bases between. The DNA of the CDR3 is TGCGCCAGCAGCTTGGCAACAGGAGCAGATACGCAGTATTTT. Residues: CASSLATGADTQYF.

The V and J genes are TRBV10-3 and TRBJ2-7, with D unresolved. V gave up 5 bases and J gave up 3 bases, with 8 bases separating them. Germline values: CDR1 ENHRY, CDR2 SYGVKD. The CDR3 sequence is 12 residues long. CDR3 DNA: TGTGCCATCAGTTCAGCTAGCTACGAGCAGTACTTC. It encodes CAISSASYEQYF.

This clone was observed a single time. The chain uses TRBV11-2 and TRBJ1-1; D ambiguous. CDR1 and CDR2 from the germline V gene are SGHAT and FQNNGV. Trimming took 5 bases from V and 1 from J, leaving 2 bases between them. CDR3 length: 11 residues. DNA for the CDR3: TGTGCCAGCAGCCGGAACACTGAAGCTTTCTTT. The encoded protein is CASSRNTEAFF.

In this sample, this clone turned up once. The chain has TRBV28 and TRBJ1-6, with TRBD1 matching over 11 bases. CDR1 MDHEN and CDR2 SYDVKM come from the germline V gene. Trimming removed 6 bases from V and 6 bases from J; junction bases left unmatched: 7. CDR3 length equals 16 residues. The CDR3 loop reads CASSSGQGAFNSPLHF. Here the CDR3 DNA reads TGTGCCAGCAGCTCCGGACAGGGGGCGTTTAATTCACCCCTCCACTTT. Looking up the rest from reference TRBV28 and TRBJ1-6 gives the full variable domain: DVKVTQSSRYLVKRTGEKVFLECVQDMDHENMFWYRQDPGLGLRLIYFSYDVKMKEKGDIPEGYSVSREKKERFSLILESASTNQTSMYLCASSSGQGAFNSPLHFGNGTRLTVT.

The rearrangement links TRBV19 to TRBJ1-1; 9 nucleotides line up with TRBD1. CDR1 and CDR2 from the germline V gene are LNHDA and SQIVND (reference sequence). Germline trimming cut 5 bases from V and 9 bases from J; bases unmatched to any gene: 10. This CDR3 comprises 14 residues. The CDR3: CASSEGTGIVKAFF. The CDR3 DNA reads TGTGCCAGTAGTGAGGGGACAGGGATCGTCAAAGCTTTCTTT.

This clone showed up just a few times. This chain connects TRBV27 to TRBJ1-1; TRBD1 might be the D (5 bases). The V end lost 3 bases, the J end lost 4 bases, and 6 bases lay between the germline ends. The CDR3 extends over 12 amino acids. In germline, CDR1 is MNHEY, CDR2 SMNVEV (reference sequence). The DNA of the CDR3 is TGTGCCAGCAGTTTTAGGGGCACTGAAGCTTTCTTT. It specifies CASSFRGTEAFF.

This chain joins TRBV28 and TRBJ1-1, with TRBD1 identical over 9 bases. V gave up 6 bases and J gave up 7 bases; unmatched junction bases: 9. Germline V gives CDR1 MDHEN, CDR2 SYDVKM. The CDR3 loop spans 14 amino acids. The chain's CDR3 is CASSNPQGADEAFF. CDR3 DNA: TGTGCCAGCAGCAACCCACAGGGGGCGGATGAAGCTTTCTTT.

This chain connects TRBV2 to TRBJ2-7, with D perhaps matching TRBD2 (6 bases). CDR1 and CDR2 from the germline V gene are SNHLY and FYNNEI. This CDR3 is built from 13 residues. V lost 7 bases and J lost 7, with 17 bases in between. CDR3 nucleotide sequence: TGTGCCAGCACCCCCATGGGCGGGGAAGAGCAGTACTTC. This translates into CASTPMGGEEQYF.

The CDR3 DNA reads TGTGCCAGCAGCTTAACTAGCGGGGCGGGAGAGACCCAGTACTTC. As protein: CASSLTSGAGETQYF. This sequence joins TRBV7-2 and TRBJ2-5; 10 bases map to TRBD2. Germline values: CDR1 SGHTA, CDR2 FQGNSA. Trimming at V came to 2 bases and at J to 4 bases, leaving 4 bases not matched to a gene. There are 15 residues in the CDR3. The variable domain in full, with the rest retrieved from reference TRBV7-2 and TRBJ2-5, is GAGVSQSPSNKVTEKGKDVELRCDPISGHTALYWYRQSLGQGLEFLIYFQGNSAPDKSGLPSDRFSAERTGGSVSTLTIQRTQQEDSAVYLCASSLTSGAGETQYFGPGTRLLVL.

This rearrangement joins TRBV27 to TRBJ1-6, with D maybe TRBD1 (6 bases). The germline V and J ends were trimmed by 3 bases and 16 bases, with 16 bases remaining between them. This CDR3 spans 13 amino acids. The V gene's germline CDR1 is MNHEY and CDR2 SMNVEV (reference sequence). CDR3 in amino acids: CASSLGGGTILHF. The CDR3 DNA reads TGTGCCAGCAGTTTGGGCGGTGGGACAATACTCCACTTT.

V is TRBV24-1 and J is TRBJ2-1; 10 positions agree with TRBD2. This CDR3 has 16 amino acids. Looked up from germline, CDR1 is KGHDR and CDR2 is SFDVKD. V shed 3 bases, J shed 5 bases, and the junction held 6 bases outside the gene matches. Written as DNA, the CDR3 is TGTGCCACCAGTGATGAAACCGGGACTAGCGACAATGAGCAGTTCTTC. The encoded protein is CATSDETGTSDNEQFF.

This sequence joins TRBV7-9 and TRBJ2-3; D may be TRBD2 (5 bases). The V gene lost 5 bases and the J gene lost 2 bases, with 14 bases spanning the gap. CDR1 is SEHNR, CDR2 FQNEAQ, per germline (reference sequence). The CDR3 sequence is 15 residues long. CDR3 amino acids: CASSLGVGSTDTQYF. In DNA form, the CDR3 reads TGTGCCAGCAGCCTGGGAGTAGGGTCCACAGATACGCAGTATTTT.

The chain is built from TRBV20-1 and TRBJ2-3, with 11 bases matching TRBD2. Germline assignment: CDR1 DFQATT and CDR2 SNEGSKA (reference sequence). V lost 3 bases, J lost 3 bases, and 5 bases stayed unmatched. There are 15 residues in the CDR3. The chain's CDR3 is CSASKTSGETDTQYF. The CDR3 bases are TGCAGTGCTAGTAAGACTAGCGGGGAAACAGATACGCAGTATTTT.

V and J are TRBV6-5 and TRBJ2-7, with TRBD1 matching 10 bases. CDR3 size: 14 residues. The germline CDR1 and CDR2 sequences are MNHEY and SVGAGI. V lost 6 bases, J lost 3 bases, and 5 bases stayed unmatched. CDR3 coding DNA: TGTGCCAGCAGACGGACAGGGGGTATCTACGAGCAGTACTTC. This sequence encodes CASRRTGGIYEQYF.

This clone was detected once. The V gene is TRBV7-3, the J gene TRBJ2-7; a weak D match, TRBD1 (6 bases). The V end was cut by 5 bases, the J end by 1 base, with 9 bases between. Germline V CDR1 and CDR2: SGHTA, FQGTGA. This CDR3 is built from 13 residues. CDR3 protein: CASSGGPSYEQYF. CDR3 in DNA: TGTGCCAGCAGCGGGGGCCCTTCCTACGAGCAGTACTTC.

The chain is built from TRBV6-5 and TRBJ1-1; TRBD1 agrees at 8 bases. Germline V gene data show CDR1 as MNHEY and CDR2 as SVGAGI. The length of the CDR3 is 14 residues. Trimming at V came to 7 bases and at J to 6 bases, leaving 10 bases not matched to a gene. CDR3 sequence reads: CASNLDRGQAEAFF. Written as DNA, the CDR3 is TGTGCCAGCAACCTCGACAGGGGTCAGGCTGAAGCTTTCTTT.

In nucleotides, the CDR3 is TGTGCCAGCAGCTTGGGAATCGAGGGCCGGGAGACCCAGTACTTC. Translation: CASSLGIEGRETQYF. The chain carries TRBV5-5 and TRBJ2-5; possible D gene TRBD2, 5 bases. CDR3 size: 15 residues. Germline CDR1 reads SGHKS; CDR2 reads YYEKEE (reference sequence). V lost 0 bases and J lost 5, with 14 bases in between.

This rearrangement joins TRBV10-2 to TRBJ2-5; TRBD2 is a possible D gene (6 bases). The CDR3 spans 15 residues. Germline CDR1 reads WSHSY; CDR2 reads SAAADI. V dropped 5 bases and J dropped 5 bases, with 18 bases sitting between them. The CDR3 region is CASSPGSAGGETQYF. The CDR3 DNA reads as TGCGCCAGCAGTCCAGGGTCTGCCGGAGGGGAGACCCAGTACTTC.

This chain uses TRBV2 with TRBJ2-7, with 8 bases identical to TRBD1. Germline V gene data show CDR1 as SNHLY and CDR2 as FYNNEI. The length of the CDR3 is 15 residues. The junction had 10 bases not matched to a gene; V was cut back by 7 bases and J by 2 bases. CDR3 loop: CASTPTGARPYEQYF. The CDR3 DNA follows: TGTGCCAGCACTCCGACAGGGGCCCGCCCCTACGAGCAGTACTTC.

V gene TRBV11-2 combines with J gene TRBJ2-7; D remains ambiguous. CDR3 length: 13 residues. Germline CDR1 is SGHAT and CDR2 is FQNNGV. Trimming removed 5 bases at V and 0 bases at J, with 8 bases between. CDR3: CASSRDTSYEQYF. CDR3 sequence (DNA): TGTGCCAGCAGCCGTGACACCTCCTACGAGCAGTACTTC.

V and J are TRBV7-3 and TRBJ2-3, with 10 positions matching TRBD1. V dropped 8 bases and J dropped 1; count of bases not matched to a gene: 12. This CDR3 spans 17 amino acids. CDR1 SGHTA and CDR2 FQGTGA come from the germline V gene. CDR3 amino acids: CASAKNSGTGGTDTQYF. CDR3 sequence (DNA): TGTGCCAGCGCAAAAAACTCCGGGACAGGGGGCACAGATACGCAGTATTTT. The full variable domain, in which reference TRBV7-3 and TRBJ2-3 provide the parts outside the CDR3, is GAGVSQTPSNKVTEKGKYVELRCDPISGHTALYWYRQSLGQGPEFLIYFQGTGAADDSGLPNDRFFAVRPEGSVSTLKIQRTERGDSAVYLCASAKNSGTGGTDTQYFGPGTRLTVL.